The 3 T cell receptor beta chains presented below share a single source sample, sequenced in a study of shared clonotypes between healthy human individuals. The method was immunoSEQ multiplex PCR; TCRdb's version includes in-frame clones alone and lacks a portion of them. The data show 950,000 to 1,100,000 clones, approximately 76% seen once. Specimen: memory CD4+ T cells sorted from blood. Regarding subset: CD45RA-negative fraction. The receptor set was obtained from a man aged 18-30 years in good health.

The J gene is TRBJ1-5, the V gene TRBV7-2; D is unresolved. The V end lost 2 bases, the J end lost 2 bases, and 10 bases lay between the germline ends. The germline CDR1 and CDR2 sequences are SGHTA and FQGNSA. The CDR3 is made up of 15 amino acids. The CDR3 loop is CASSLFRAGNQPQHF. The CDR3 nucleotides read TGTGCCAGCAGCTTATTTCGGGCAGGCAATCAGCCCCAGCATTTT.

This CDR3 reads CASSSQGGIAEAFF. The CDR3 DNA sequence: TGTGCCAGCAGCTCCCAGGGGGGAATCGCTGAAGCTTTCTTT. This chain uses TRBV7-9 with TRBJ1-1; 7 bases map to TRBD1. The CDR3 has 14 amino acids. Looked up from germline, CDR1 is SEHNR and CDR2 is FQNEAQ (reference sequence). The V and J ends lost 4 bases and 6 bases, in that order; junction bases with no gene match: 8.

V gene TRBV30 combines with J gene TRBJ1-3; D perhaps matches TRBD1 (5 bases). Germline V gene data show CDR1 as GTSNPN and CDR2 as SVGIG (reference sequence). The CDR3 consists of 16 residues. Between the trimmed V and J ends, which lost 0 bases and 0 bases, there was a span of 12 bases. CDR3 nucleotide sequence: TGTGCCTGGAGTGTAGGGACTGCCAGCTCTGGAAACACCATATATTTT. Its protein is CAWSVGTASSGNTIYF.